The 21 T cell receptor beta chains listed next were all sequenced from one sample in a study of T cells after yellow fever vaccination. TCRdb itself ran the 5' RACE reads through MiXCR, one entry per CDR3 protein. The table records 310,000 or so distinct CDR3 sequences, more than 3% of them present only once. This sample comprised PBMCs, obtained on the day of the yellow fever booster vaccination. Receptors originate from a man aged 18 to 29 who received the YFV17D yellow fever vaccine.

The genes are TRBV4-2 and TRBJ2-7; no reliable D call. V was cut by 0 bases and J by 7 bases, with 13 bases left in between. The CDR3 totals 14 residues. Germline V CDR1 and CDR2: LGHNA, YNFKEQ. CDR3 in amino acids: CASSQDPALREQYF. In DNA form, the CDR3 reads TGTGCCAGCAGCCAAGACCCAGCCCTGAGGGAGCAGTACTTC.

This clonotype was seen at least ten times. This chain links TRBV7-2 with TRBJ2-1; 8 positions match TRBD2. The ends lost 5 bases at V and 7 bases at J; junction bases unmatched: 10. Germline CDR1 reads SGHTA; CDR2 reads FQGNSA. The CDR3 sequence is 15 residues long. In DNA, the CDR3 is TGTGCCAGCAGCACTCGGGGGGGCCCGGGGAATGAGCAGTTCTTC. Its translation: CASSTRGGPGNEQFF. The variable domain in full, with the rest retrieved from reference TRBV7-2 and TRBJ2-1, is GAGVSQSPSNKVTEKGKDVELRCDPISGHTALYWYRQSLGQGLEFLIYFQGNSAPDKSGLPSDRFSAERTGGSVSTLTIQRTQQEDSAVYLCASSTRGGPGNEQFFGPGTRLTVL.

This clonotype was detected ten times or more. Written as DNA, the CDR3 is TGTGCCAGCAGTTCCCGGGTGACAGGGGGCACTGAAGCTTTCTTT. This codes for CASSSRVTGGTEAFF. The chain links TRBV6-5 to TRBJ1-1; 9 positions match TRBD1. J was trimmed by 4 bases and V by 4 bases; bases with no gene match: 7. Germline-derived CDR1 and CDR2 are MNHEY and SVGAGI. This CDR3 has 15 amino acids.

This clonotype appeared many times. The chain recombines TRBV7-2 with TRBJ2-3; D is perhaps TRBD2 (6 bases). The V gene lost 4 bases and the J gene lost 1 base, with 12 bases spanning the gap. The CDR3 contains 15 residues. The germline CDR1 and CDR2 sequences are SGHTA and FQGNSA. CDR3 in DNA: TGTGCCAGCAGCTCTACGGACTATCGCACAGATACGCAGTATTTT. Its translation: CASSSTDYRTDTQYF.

This clonotype was seen ten or more times. The chain couples TRBV6-5 to TRBJ1-3, with D possibly TRBD1 on 5 matching bases. Germline V gene data show CDR1 as MNHEY and CDR2 as SVGAGI. The germline V and J ends were trimmed by 5 bases and 3 bases, with 11 bases remaining between them. CDR3 size: 14 residues. For the CDR3, the DNA is TGTGCCAGCAGTGAGCGGGGCCTTGGAAACACCATATATTTT. It encodes CASSERGLGNTIYF.

Only a few counts were recorded for this clonotype. The rearrangement joins TRBV7-3 to TRBJ1-6; possibly TRBD1 for D (5 bases). CDR1 is SGHTA, CDR2 FQGTGA, per germline. This CDR3 is built from 15 residues. Trimming removed 2 bases at V and 5 bases at J, with 10 bases between. For the CDR3, the DNA is TGTGCCAGCAGCTTACGGGGGACTAATAATTCACCCCTCCACTTT. It codes for CASSLRGTNNSPLHF.

The chain couples TRBV2 to TRBJ1-1; D might be TRBD1 (5 bases). The CDR3 sequence is 15 residues long. CDR1 and CDR2 from the germline V gene are SNHLY and FYNNEI. The ends were cut back, 7 bases at V and 1 base at J, with 16 bases in the middle. The CDR3: CASTPGAVKNTEAFF. The CDR3 DNA sequence: TGTGCCAGCACTCCCGGGGCAGTAAAGAACACTGAAGCTTTCTTT. Variable domain in full (rest from reference TRBV2 and TRBJ1-1): EPEVTQTPSHQVTQMGQEVILRCVPISNHLYFYWYRQILGQKVEFLVSFYNNEISEKSEIFDDQFSVERPDGSNFTLKIRSTKLEDSAMYFCASTPGAVKNTEAFFGQGTRLTVV.

The chain has TRBV14 and TRBJ1-5; D uncertain. Trimming took off 3 bases at V and 0 bases at J, with 12 bases between the two ends. This CDR3 is built from 16 residues. Per germline, CDR1 SGHDN and CDR2 FVKESK. The CDR3 bases are TGTGCCAGCAGCCAGTTGTGCAGCCATAGCAATCAGCCCCAGCATTTT. As protein: CASSQLCSHSNQPQHF.

V is TRBV12-3 or TRBV12-4 and J is TRBJ1-5, with 7 bases lining up with TRBD1. The CDR3 runs to 16 residues. J was trimmed by 7 bases and V by 2 bases; bases with no gene match: 11. The CDR3 loop reads CASSLTSGGPGQPQHF. DNA for the CDR3: TGTGCCAGCAGTTTAACTTCAGGGGGTCCAGGGCAGCCCCAGCATTTT.

This clonotype was seen a handful of times. V and J are TRBV5-5 and TRBJ2-3, with D maybe TRBD2 (6 bases). The CDR3 consists of 16 residues. The germline V gene has CDR1 SGHKS and CDR2 YYEKEE (reference sequence). The V end was cut by 3 bases, the J end by 0 bases, with 14 bases between. CDR3 DNA: TGTGCCAGCAGCTCGGGCGGTGGGACTAGCACAGATACGCAGTATTTT. Translation: CASSSGGGTSTDTQYF.

The gene calls are TRBV7-2 and TRBJ2-7; D gene uncertain. Trimming cost V 1 base and J 2 bases, with 6 bases left between them. Germline CDR1 reads SGHTA; CDR2 reads FQGNSA. The CDR3 runs to 13 residues. This CDR3 is CASSLGTPYEQYF. As DNA, the CDR3 is TGTGCCAGCAGCTTAGGTACGCCCTACGAGCAGTACTTC.

This clonotype was picked up a small number of times. The chain carries TRBV4-3 and TRBJ2-2; 11 bases fit TRBD1. The junction had 7 bases not matched to a gene; V was cut back by 4 bases and J by 3 bases. Germline V CDR1 and CDR2: LGHNA, YSLEER. The CDR3 has 17 amino acids. The CDR3: CASSRLTGQGDTGELFF. As DNA, the CDR3 is TGCGCCAGCAGCCGATTGACGGGACAGGGGGACACCGGGGAGCTGTTTTTT.

This clonotype was detected ten times or more. The rearrangement joins TRBV10-3 to TRBJ2-3; D not certain. From germline, CDR1 is ENHRY and CDR2 SYGVKD. Deletions cut 3 bases from V and 2 bases from J, with 9 bases between. The CDR3 is 14 amino acids. The CDR3 region is CAISDQDPTDTQYF. The CDR3 DNA reads as TGTGCCATCAGTGATCAGGACCCCACAGATACGCAGTATTTT.

This clonotype was observed many times. This rearrangement joins TRBV4-3 to TRBJ2-5; tentatively, D is TRBD1 (5 bases). From germline, CDR1 is LGHNA and CDR2 YSLEER. V lost 2 bases to trimming and J lost 7 bases, with 11 bases between them. CDR3 length equals 13 residues. The CDR3 loop reads CASSQLTGATQYF. CDR3 coding DNA: TGCGCCAGCAGCCAACTTACTGGGGCGACCCAGTACTTC.

This clonotype was picked up a small number of times. The chain has TRBV5-6 and TRBJ1-6; D possibly corresponds to TRBD1 (6 bases). CDR1 is SGHDT and CDR2 is YYEEEE in the germline V gene. The V end was cut by 4 bases, the J end by 4 bases, with 12 bases between. The CDR3 contains 15 residues. The CDR3 nucleotides are TGTGCCAGCAGCGGGGGCAGGAGTTATAATTCACCCCTCCACTTT. It is translated as CASSGGRSYNSPLHF.

This clonotype was counted between two and nine times. The V and J genes are TRBV5-1 and TRBJ2-3; 7 bases match TRBD1. V was clipped by 4 bases and J by 6 bases; unmatched bases: 5. The CDR3 loop spans 13 amino acids. Germline CDR1 and CDR2: SGHRS and YFSETQ. CDR3: CASSVQGSDTQYF. The CDR3 DNA is TGCGCCAGCAGCGTACAGGGGTCCGATACGCAGTATTTT.

The table lists this clonotype with many counts. The chain has TRBV20-1 and TRBJ2-2, with D unclear. The CDR3 is 14 residues long. The ends were cut back, 3 bases at V and 3 bases at J, with 11 bases in the middle. In germline, CDR1 is DFQATT, CDR2 SNEGSKA (reference sequence). CDR3 sequence reads: CSARRSPDTGELFF. DNA of the CDR3: TGCAGTGCTAGGAGGAGCCCCGACACCGGGGAGCTGTTTTTT.

A few counts support this clonotype. The V and J genes are TRBV5-1 and TRBJ2-7; 11 nucleotides align to TRBD1. V was clipped by 3 bases and J by 5 bases; unmatched bases: 13. CDR1 is SGHRS, CDR2 YFSETQ, per germline. This CDR3 has 17 residues. The CDR3 DNA reads TGCGCCAGCAGCTCCGAGGGGACAGGGGGAAATAAAGACGAGCAGTACTTC. Its translation: CASSSEGTGGNKDEQYF.

This clonotype was counted between two and nine times. The CDR3 DNA reads as TGTGCCAGCAGCCAACAACCATATGGCTACACCTTC. It yields the protein CASSQQPYGYTF. The chain combines TRBV7-2 with TRBJ1-2; D remains unclear. This CDR3 is built from 12 residues. The V gene lost 5 bases and the J gene lost 5 bases, with 9 bases spanning the gap. Germline assignment: CDR1 SGHTA and CDR2 FQGNSA.

The V and J genes are TRBV18 and TRBJ2-1; D is perhaps TRBD1 (6 bases). The V end was cut by 6 bases, the J end by 2 bases, with 11 bases between. Germline values: CDR1 KGHSH, CDR2 LQKENI. The CDR3 consists of 14 residues. DNA for the CDR3: TGTGCCAGCTCCCCAGGGGCCCCCTACAATGAGCAGTTCTTC. Translating gives CASSPGAPYNEQFF.

This clonotype was counted between two and nine times. The gene calls are TRBV12-2 and TRBJ1-4. TRBV12-2 is given as a pseudogene. There are 16 residues in the CDR3. The CDR3 spells CASRLGPQATNEKLFF. In DNA, the CDR3 is TGTGCAAGTCGCTTAGGCCCTCAAGCAACTAATGAAAAACTGTTTTTT.